This T cell receptor beta chain was sequenced for a study of post-analysis software for immune sequencing data. Study summary: Disease trajectories encompassed relapsing-remitting, secondary progressive and progressive-relapsing multiple sclerosis. Whole-study findings and limits: Compared with controls, patients had more of about 5 TRBV segments, including TRBV5-6, TRBV5-1 and TRBV20-1.

Per germline, CDR1 SEHNR and CDR2 FQNEAQ (reference sequence). The CDR3 is 15 residues long. The V gene end was trimmed by 5 bases and the J gene end by 4 bases; junction bases not matched to a gene: 8. Included in the TCR beta cDNA libraries were unique molecular identifiers. TCRdb re-called the PCR reads with MiXCR, one entry per CDR3 protein. The data hold approximately 730,000 distinct CDR3 sequences, with approximately 44% observed a single time. Regarding this clonotype: Its antigen is unidentified.

Material for sequencing was blood. The clonotype originates from a girl under 18 with multiple sclerosis. The rearrangement uses TRBV7-9 and TRBJ1-1, with 9 nucleotides matching TRBD1. In DNA, the CDR3 is TGTGCCAGCAGCCTACCGGGACAGGGAGGCACTGAAGCTTTCTTT. Its protein is CASSLPGQGGTEAFF.